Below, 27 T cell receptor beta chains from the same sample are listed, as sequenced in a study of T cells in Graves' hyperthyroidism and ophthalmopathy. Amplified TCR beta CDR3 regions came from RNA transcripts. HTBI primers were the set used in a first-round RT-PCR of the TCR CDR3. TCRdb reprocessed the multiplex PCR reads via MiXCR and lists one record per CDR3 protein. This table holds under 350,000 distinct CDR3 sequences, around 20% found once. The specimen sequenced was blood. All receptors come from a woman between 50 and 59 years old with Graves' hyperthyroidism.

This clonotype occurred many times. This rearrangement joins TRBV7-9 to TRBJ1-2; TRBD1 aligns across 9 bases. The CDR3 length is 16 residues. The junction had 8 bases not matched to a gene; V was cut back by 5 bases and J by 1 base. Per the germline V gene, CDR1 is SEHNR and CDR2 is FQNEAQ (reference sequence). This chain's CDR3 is CASSTDTGGDNYGYTF. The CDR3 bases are TGTGCCAGCAGCACTGATACAGGGGGCGATAACTATGGCTACACCTTC.

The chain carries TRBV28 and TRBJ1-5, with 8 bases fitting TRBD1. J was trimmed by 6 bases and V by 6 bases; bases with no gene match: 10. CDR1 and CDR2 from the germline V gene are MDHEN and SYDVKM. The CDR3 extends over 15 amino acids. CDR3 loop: CASSLGQGNFQPQHF. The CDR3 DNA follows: TGTGCCAGCAGCCTCGGACAGGGTAACTTTCAGCCCCAGCATTTT.

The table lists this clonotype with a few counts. The CDR3 DNA sequence: TGTGCCAGCAGCCAGACTGGGTCAGAGACCCAGTACTTC. Its protein is CASSQTGSETQYF. J is TRBJ2-5 and V is TRBV2; D uncertain. Trimming pared 6 bases from V and 4 bases from J, leaving 12 bases between. The length of the CDR3 is 13 residues. Germline assignment: CDR1 SNHLY and CDR2 FYNNEI.

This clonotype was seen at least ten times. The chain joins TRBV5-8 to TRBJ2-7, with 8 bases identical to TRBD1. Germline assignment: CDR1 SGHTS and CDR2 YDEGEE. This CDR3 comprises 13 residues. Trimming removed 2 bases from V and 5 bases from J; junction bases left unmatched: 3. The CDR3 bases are TGTGCCAGCAGCTTACCGGGACAGGACGAGCAGTACTTC. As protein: CASSLPGQDEQYF.

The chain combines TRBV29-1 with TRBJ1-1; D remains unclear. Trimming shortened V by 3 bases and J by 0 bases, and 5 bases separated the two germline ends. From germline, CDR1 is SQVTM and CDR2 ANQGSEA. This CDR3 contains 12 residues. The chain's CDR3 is CSVDELNTEAFF. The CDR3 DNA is TGCAGCGTTGACGAGCTGAACACTGAAGCTTTCTTT.

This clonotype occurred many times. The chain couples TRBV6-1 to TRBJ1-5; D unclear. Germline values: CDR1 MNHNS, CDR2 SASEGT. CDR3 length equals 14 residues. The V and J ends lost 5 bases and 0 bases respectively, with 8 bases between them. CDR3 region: CASSFGYSNQPQHF. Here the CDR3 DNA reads TGTGCCAGCAGTTTTGGATATAGCAATCAGCCCCAGCATTTT.

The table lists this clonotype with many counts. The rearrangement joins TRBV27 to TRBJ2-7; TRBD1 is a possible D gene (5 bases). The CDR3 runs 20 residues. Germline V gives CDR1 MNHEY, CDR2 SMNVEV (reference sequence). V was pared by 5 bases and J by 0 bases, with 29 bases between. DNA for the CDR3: TGTGCCAGCAGTACTCGGATCAGGGAAACTGCCCAAAACCCCTCCTACGAGCAGTACTTC. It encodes CASSTRIRETAQNPSYEQYF.

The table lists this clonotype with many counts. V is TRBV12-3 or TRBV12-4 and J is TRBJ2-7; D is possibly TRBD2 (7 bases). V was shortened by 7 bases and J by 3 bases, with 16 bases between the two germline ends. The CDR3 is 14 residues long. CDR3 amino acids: CASTTWGGHYEQYF. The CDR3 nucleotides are TGTGCCAGCACCACATGGGGGGGACACTACGAGCAGTACTTC.

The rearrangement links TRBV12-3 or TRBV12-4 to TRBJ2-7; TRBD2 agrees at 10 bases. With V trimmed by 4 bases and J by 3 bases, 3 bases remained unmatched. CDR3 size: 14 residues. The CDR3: CASSSGTSVYEQYF. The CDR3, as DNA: TGTGCCAGCAGTTCGGGGACTAGCGTCTACGAGCAGTACTTC.

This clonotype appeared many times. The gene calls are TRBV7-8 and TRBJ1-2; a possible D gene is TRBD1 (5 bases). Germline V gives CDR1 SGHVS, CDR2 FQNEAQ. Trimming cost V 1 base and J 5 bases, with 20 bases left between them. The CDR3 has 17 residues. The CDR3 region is CASSLEGRAGELYGYTF. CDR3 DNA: TGTGCCAGCAGCTTAGAGGGCAGGGCCGGGGAACTATATGGCTACACCTTC.

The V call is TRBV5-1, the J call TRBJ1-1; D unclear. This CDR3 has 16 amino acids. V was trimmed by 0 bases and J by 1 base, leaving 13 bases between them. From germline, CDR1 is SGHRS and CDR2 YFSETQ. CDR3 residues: CASSLGTVDPNTEAFF. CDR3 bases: TGCGCCAGCAGCTTGGGGACCGTAGATCCGAACACTGAAGCTTTCTTT.

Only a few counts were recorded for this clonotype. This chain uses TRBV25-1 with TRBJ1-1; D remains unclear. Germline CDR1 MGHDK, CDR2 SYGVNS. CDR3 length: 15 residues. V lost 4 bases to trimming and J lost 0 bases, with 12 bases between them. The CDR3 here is CASSVPGVLNTEAFF. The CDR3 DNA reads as TGTGCCAGCAGTGTCCCGGGCGTGTTGAACACTGAAGCTTTCTTT. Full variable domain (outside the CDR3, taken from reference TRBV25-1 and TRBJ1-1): EADIYQTPRYLVIGTGKKITLECSQTMGHDKMYWYQQDPGMELHLIHYSYGVNSTEKGDLSSESTVSRIRTEHFPLTLESARPSHTSQYLCASSVPGVLNTEAFFGQGTRLTVV.

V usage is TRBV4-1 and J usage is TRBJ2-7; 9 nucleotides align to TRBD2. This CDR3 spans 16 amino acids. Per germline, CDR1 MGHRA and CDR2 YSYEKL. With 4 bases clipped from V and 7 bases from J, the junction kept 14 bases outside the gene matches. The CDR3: CASSRERGAKSNEQYF. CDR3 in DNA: TGCGCCAGCAGCCGGGAGCGGGGGGCGAAATCCAATGAGCAGTACTTC.

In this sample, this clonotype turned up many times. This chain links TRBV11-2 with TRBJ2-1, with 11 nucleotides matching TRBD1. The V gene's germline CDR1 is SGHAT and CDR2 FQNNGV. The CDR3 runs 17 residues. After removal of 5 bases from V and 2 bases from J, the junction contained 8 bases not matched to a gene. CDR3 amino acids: CASSVDRGRLPYNEQFF. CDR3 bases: TGTGCCAGCAGCGTGGACAGGGGGCGGTTGCCCTACAATGAGCAGTTCTTC.

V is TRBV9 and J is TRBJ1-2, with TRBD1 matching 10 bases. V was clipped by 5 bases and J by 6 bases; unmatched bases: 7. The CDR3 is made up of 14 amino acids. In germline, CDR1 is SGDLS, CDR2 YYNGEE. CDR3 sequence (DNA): TGTGCCAGCAGTGTTTCCGGGACAGGGGATGGCTACACCTTC. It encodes CASSVSGTGDGYTF.

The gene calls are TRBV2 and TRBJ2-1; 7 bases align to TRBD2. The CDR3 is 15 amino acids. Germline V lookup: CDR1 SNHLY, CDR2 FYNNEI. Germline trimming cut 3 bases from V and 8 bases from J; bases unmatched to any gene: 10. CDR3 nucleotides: TGTGCCAGCAGTGAGTCAGGTGGGGGGGTGGATGAGCAGTTCTTC. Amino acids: CASSESGGGVDEQFF.

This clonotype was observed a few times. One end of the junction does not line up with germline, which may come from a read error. CDR3 DNA sequence: TGCGCCAGCAACTTGGACTTCGCCCGGAGCTCCTACGAGCAGTACTTC. Its translation is CASNLDFARSSYEQYF. The J gene is TRBJ2-7, the V gene TRBV5-1; D is possibly TRBD2 (5 bases). Germline V CDR1 and CDR2: SGHRS, YFSETQ. The CDR3 length is 16 residues.

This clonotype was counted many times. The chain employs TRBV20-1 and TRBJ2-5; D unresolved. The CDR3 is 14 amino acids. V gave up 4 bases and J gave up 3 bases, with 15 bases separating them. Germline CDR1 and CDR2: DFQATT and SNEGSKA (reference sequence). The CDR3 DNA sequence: TGCAGTGCTAACCCTCGGAACGCTAAAGAGACCCAGTACTTC. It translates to CSANPRNAKETQYF.

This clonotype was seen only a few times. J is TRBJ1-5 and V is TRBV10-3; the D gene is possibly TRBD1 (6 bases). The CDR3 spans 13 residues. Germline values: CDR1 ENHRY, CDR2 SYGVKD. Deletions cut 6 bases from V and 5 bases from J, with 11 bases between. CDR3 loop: CAIRRTDDQPQHF. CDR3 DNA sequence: TGTGCCATCAGAAGGACAGACGATCAGCCCCAGCATTTT.

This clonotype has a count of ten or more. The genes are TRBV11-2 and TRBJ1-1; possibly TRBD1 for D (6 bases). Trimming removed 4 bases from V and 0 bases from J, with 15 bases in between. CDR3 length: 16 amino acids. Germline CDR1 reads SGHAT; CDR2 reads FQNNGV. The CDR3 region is CASSSRGAAVNTEAFF. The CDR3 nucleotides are TGTGCCAGCAGCTCAAGGGGGGCTGCGGTGAACACTGAAGCTTTCTTT.

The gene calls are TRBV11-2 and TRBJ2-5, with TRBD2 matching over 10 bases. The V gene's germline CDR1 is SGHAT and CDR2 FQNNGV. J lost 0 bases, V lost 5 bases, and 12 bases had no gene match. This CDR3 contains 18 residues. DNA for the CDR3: TGTGCCAGCAGCCGACCCTTGCCTGGGACTAGCGACCAAGAGACCCAGTACTTC. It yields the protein CASSRPLPGTSDQETQYF.

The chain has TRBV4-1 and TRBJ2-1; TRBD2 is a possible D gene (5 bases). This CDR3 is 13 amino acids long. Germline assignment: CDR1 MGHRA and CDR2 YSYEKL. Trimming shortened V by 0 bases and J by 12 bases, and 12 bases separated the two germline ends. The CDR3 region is CASSQDHPGGQFF. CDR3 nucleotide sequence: TGCGCCAGCAGCCAAGATCACCCTGGAGGGCAGTTCTTC.

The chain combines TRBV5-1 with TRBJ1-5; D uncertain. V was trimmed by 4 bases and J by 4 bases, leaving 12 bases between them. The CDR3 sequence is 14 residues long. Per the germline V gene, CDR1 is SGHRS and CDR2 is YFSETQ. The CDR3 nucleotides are TGCGCCAGCAGCACCGGAAAGCTGAATCAGCCCCAGCATTTT. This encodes CASSTGKLNQPQHF.

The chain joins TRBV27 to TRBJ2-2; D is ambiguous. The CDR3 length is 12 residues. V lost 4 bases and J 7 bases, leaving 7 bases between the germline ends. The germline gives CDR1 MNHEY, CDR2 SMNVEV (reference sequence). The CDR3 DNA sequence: TGTGCCAGCAGTTCAATAAGCGGGGAGCTGTTTTTT. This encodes CASSSISGELFF.

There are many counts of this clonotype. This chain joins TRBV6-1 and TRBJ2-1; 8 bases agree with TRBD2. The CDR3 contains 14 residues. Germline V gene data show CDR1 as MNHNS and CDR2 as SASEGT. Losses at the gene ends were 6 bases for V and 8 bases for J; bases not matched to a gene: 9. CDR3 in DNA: TGTGCCAGCAGCGCCGGGGGGGGACGAGATGAGCAGTTCTTC. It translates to CASSAGGGRDEQFF.

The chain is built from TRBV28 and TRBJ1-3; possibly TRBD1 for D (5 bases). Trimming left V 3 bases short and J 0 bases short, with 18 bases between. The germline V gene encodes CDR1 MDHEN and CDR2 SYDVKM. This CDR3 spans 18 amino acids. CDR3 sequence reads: CASSLSGTGYGSGNTIYF. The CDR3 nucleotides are TGTGCCAGCAGTTTGTCGGGCACAGGTTACGGCTCTGGAAACACCATATATTTT.

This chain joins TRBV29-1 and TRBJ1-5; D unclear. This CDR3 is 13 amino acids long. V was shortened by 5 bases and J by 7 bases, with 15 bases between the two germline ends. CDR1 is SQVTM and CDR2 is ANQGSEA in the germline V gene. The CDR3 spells CSVRPQDGQPQHF. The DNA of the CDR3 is TGCAGCGTTCGTCCCCAGGATGGGCAGCCCCAGCATTTT.